The TCR beta chain under discussion was sequenced for a study of Tregs in tolerant kidney transplant recipients. Study as a whole: Related graft donors supplied nonmyeloablative bone marrow transplants, and mixed chimerism was transient.

Study-level results: Findings come from small patient numbers and require larger validation. In tolerant patients, donor-specific Tregs outgrew total Tregs, suggesting antigen-driven expansion.

Profiled with immunoSEQ multiplex PCR; TCRdb holds only in-frame clones, not every one. Of about 83,000 clones in the sample, less than 98% are singletons; the top ten hold approximately 0.56%. The CDR3 loop spans 16 amino acids. Looked up from germline, CDR1 is SGHTA and CDR2 is FQGTGA. Trimming cost V 5 bases and J 2 bases; bases outside gene matches: 5. Unstimulated regulatory T cells (CD4+CD25+CD127-), CD4+CD25- non-regulatory cells, CD4 and CD8 cells were FACS-sorted from thawed PBMCs. A remark on this clone: Its antigen remains unidentified.

The starting material was CD4+ T cells from blood, obtained before the transplant. The genes are TRBV7-3 and TRBJ2-6, with 8 bases aligning to TRBD1. This clonotype originated in a human donor who received a combined kidney and bone marrow transplant. The CDR3 DNA is TGTGCCAGCAGCCCATACAGGGGGGCTGGGGCCAACGTCCTGACTTTC. This gives the protein CASSPYRGAGANVLTF.